The rows below give T cell receptor beta chains drawn from one sample of a study of Graves' ophthalmopathy and Graves' hyperthyroidism. TCRdb itself ran the multiplex PCR reads through MiXCR, one entry per CDR3 protein. The repertoire consists of about 740,000 distinct CDR3 sequences, with roughly two fifths occurring once and the leading ten covering approximately 43%. The sequencing input was peripheral blood. These TCRs come from an adult man with Graves' ophthalmopathy. Both conserved end residues are part of each CDR3. A D gene is named only where the DNA matches it firmly. Size tells how often a clone was seen (once, few, many) or the class of an expanded clone, and some rows leave it out.

>many|TRBV7-2|-|TRBJ1-1
CASSFLTEAFF
>-|TRBV24-1|TRBD1|TRBJ1-5
CATSATRQGNQPQHF
>few|TRBV5-1|-|TRBJ2-7
CASSYGPDGGRYEQYF
>many|TRBV24-1|-|TRBJ2-2
CATSDLWPNTGELFF
>-|TRBV5-6|TRBD2|TRBJ2-5
CASSFGLAGGWKETQYF
>-|TRBV2|-|TRBJ1-1
CASSYSSGKGANTEAFF
>-|TRBV2|TRBD1|TRBJ1-2
CASSYRRQGARYGYTF
>-|TRBV19|-|TRBJ2-1
CASSIVDGNYNEQFF
>-|TRBV24-1|TRBD1|TRBJ1-5
CASRRGQGGNQPQHF
>-|TRBV2|-|TRBJ1-1
CARNGRGTEAFF
>once|TRBV2|TRBD1|TRBJ1-4
CASTRDRNTEKLFF
>-|TRBV24-1|-|TRBJ2-7
CATSDPPDSYEQCF
>once|TRBV20-1|TRBD1|TRBJ2-2
CSARGGQGGANTGELFF
>once|TRBV12-3/TRBV12-4|TRBD2|TRBJ2-7
CASSPLAAGPYEQYF
>many|TRBV10-3|TRBD1|TRBJ1-2
CAISERQGGYGYTF
>few|TRBV5-4|TRBD2|TRBJ2-2
CASSFQREGVGELFF
>many|TRBV7-8|TRBD1|TRBJ2-7
CASSSSGQGVYEQYF
>few|TRBV5-5|-|TRBJ2-2
CASSFSMSSGTGELFF
>few|TRBV25-1|TRBD1|TRBJ1-1
CASSEPGQGEAFF
>-|TRBV25-1|-|TRBJ2-7
CASSRIGGINEQYF
>-|TRBV20-1|-|TRBJ1-1
CSALPGVMNTEAFF
>-|TRBV5-1|-|TRBJ1-2
CASSKDPNYGYTF
>-|TRBV24-1|-|TRBJ1-2
CASTQDRFNYGYTF
>many|TRBV14|-|TRBJ2-7
CASSQDEGYEQYF
>-|TRBV2|TRBD1|TRBJ1-6
CASSRRGQGGSPLHF
>-|TRBV20-1|-|TRBJ1-2
CSAGQGLSIGSYTF
>-|TRBV15|-|TRBJ2-5
CATSRYRVEETQYF
>-|TRBV7-2|-|TRBJ2-6
CASSLGVVEGANVLSF
>many|TRBV7-2|TRBD2|TRBJ2-5
CASSLDPPSGYFRETQYF
>many|TRBV14|-|TRBJ1-2
CASSPAGPAGNTF
>-|TRBV9|TRBD1|TRBJ2-7
CASSHTGQAYEQYF
>many|TRBV9|TRBD1|TRBJ1-6
CASSSTGANSPLHF
>-|TRBV10-3|-|TRBJ1-5
CASNGSRSHSNQPQHF
>-|TRBV7-2|TRBD1|TRBJ1-4
CASSSATGTAINEKLFF
>few|TRBV5-8|-|TRBJ2-7
CASSLTASQPYEQYF
>few|TRBV6-5|-|TRBJ2-7
CASSYSKGSYEQYF
>-|TRBV20-1|-|TRBJ1-1
CSARWNTGAFF
>many|TRBV2|TRBD1|TRBJ1-3
CASSDVSGGGGNTIYF
>many|TRBV2|TRBD1|TRBJ1-1
CASREGDRETEAFF
>-|TRBV25-1|TRBD1|TRBJ1-1
CASAPNRGNTEAFF
>many|TRBV2|-|TRBJ1-6
CASNGRANSPLHF
>few|TRBV7-2|TRBD1|TRBJ2-7
CASSQVTGTGFYEQYF
>many|TRBV15|-|TRBJ1-1
CATSRDRAAPEAFF
>-|TRBV12-3/TRBV12-4|-|TRBJ2-7
CASSSPGEPTEQYF
>many|TRBV7-9|-|TRBJ2-6
CASSSDRSGANVLTF
>-|TRBV2|TRBD1|TRBJ1-2
CATQPMGQGDGYTF